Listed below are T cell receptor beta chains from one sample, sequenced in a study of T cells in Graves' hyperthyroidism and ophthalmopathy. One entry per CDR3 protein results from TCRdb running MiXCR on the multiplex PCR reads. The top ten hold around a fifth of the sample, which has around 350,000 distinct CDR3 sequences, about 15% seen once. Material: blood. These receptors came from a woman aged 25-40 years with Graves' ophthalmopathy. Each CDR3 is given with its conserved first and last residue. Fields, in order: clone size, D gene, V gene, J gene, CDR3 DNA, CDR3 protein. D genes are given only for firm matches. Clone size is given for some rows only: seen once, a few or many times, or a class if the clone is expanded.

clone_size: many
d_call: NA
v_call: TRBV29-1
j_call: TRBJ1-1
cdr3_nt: TGCAGCGTTCTCCCGGCTAGGACGTCTTTCTTT
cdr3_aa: CSVLPARTSFF

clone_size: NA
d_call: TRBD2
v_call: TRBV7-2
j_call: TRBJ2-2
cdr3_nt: TGTGCCAGCAAAGGGGAGGGGAACACCGGGGAGCTGTTTTTT
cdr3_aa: CASKGEGNTGELFF

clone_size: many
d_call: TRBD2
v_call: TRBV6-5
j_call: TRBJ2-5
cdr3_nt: TGTGCCAGCAGTTACTCGGCTAGCGGGGGAGAGACCCAGTACTTC
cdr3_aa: CASSYSASGGETQYF

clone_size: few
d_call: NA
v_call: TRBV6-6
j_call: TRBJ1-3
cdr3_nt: TGTGCCAGCAGTTACGACCCAATAGGCCCCTCTGGAAACACCATATATTTT
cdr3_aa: CASSYDPIGPSGNTIYF

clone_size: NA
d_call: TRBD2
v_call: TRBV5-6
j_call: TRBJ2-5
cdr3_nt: TGTGCCAGCAGCTCGACCGGGGGGGGGCCCTTCCAAGAGACCCAGTACTTC
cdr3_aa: CASSSTGGGPFQETQYF

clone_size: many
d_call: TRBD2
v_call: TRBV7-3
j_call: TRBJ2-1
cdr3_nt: TGTGCCAGCAGCCTCAGCGGGGGGGCTTTTAATGAGCAGTTCTTC
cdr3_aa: CASSLSGGAFNEQFF

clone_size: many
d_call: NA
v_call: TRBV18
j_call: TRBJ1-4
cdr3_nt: TGTGCCAGCTCACCAATAATACAGGAGGAGGCTGAAAAACTGTTTTTT
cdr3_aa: CASSPIIQEEAEKLFF

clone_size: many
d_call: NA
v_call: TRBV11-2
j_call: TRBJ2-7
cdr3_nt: TGTGCCAGCAGCTTAGGCTTATACGAGCAGTACTTC
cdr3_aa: CASSLGLYEQYF

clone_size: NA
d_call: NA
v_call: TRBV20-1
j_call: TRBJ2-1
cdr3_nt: TGCAGTGCTAGGGCGGGGGCTACCTACAATGAGCAGTTCTTC
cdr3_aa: CSARAGATYNEQFF

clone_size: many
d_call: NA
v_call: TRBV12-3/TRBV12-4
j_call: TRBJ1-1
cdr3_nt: TGTGCCAGCAGTTATCAGCGAGGGGGGGTAAGCGGAAACACTGAAGCTTTCTTT
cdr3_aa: CASSYQRGGVSGNTEAFF

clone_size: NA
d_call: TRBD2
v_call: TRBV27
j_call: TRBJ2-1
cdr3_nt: TGTGCCAGCAGTTCAGTAACTAGCGCCTACTACAATGAGCAGTTCTTC
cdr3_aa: CASSSVTSAYYNEQFF

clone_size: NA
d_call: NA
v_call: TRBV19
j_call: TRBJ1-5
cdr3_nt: TGTGCCAGTGGGGGGGAGGGTCCGCCCCAGCATTTT
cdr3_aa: CASGGEGPPQHF

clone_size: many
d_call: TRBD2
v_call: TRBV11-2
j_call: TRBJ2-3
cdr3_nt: TGTGCCAGCAGCCGGGGACTAGCGGGGGGAACTAGCACAGATACGCAGTATTTT
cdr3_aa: CASSRGLAGGTSTDTQYF

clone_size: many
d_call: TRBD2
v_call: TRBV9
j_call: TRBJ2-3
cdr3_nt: TGTGCCAGCAGCGGACCGGTTTTGGTAGCGGGGCATACTAGCACAGATACGCAGTATTTT
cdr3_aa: CASSGPVLVAGHTSTDTQYF

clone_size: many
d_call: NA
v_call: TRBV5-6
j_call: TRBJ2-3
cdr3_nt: TGTGCCAGCAGCTATTCTAGCACAGATACGCAGTATTTT
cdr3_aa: CASSYSSTDTQYF

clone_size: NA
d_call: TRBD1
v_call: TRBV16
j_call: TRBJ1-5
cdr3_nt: TGTGCCAGCAGCCAATCCCCGGGACAGGCCGATCAGCCCCAGCATTTT
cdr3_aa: CASSQSPGQADQPQHF

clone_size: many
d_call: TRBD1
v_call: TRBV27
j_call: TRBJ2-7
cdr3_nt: TGTGCCAGCAGTTCAACGGGACAGACCTACGAGCAGTACTTC
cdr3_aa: CASSSTGQTYEQYF

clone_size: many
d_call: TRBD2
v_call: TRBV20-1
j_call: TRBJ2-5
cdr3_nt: TGCAGTGCTAGAGGGGTTGGGCGGGGGGCCCAACAAGAGACCCAGTACTTC
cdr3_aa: CSARGVGRGAQQETQYF

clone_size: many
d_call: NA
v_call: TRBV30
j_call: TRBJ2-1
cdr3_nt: TGTGCCTGGAGTGTACAAGGTAGCTCCTACAATGAGCAGTTCTTC
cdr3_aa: CAWSVQGSSYNEQFF

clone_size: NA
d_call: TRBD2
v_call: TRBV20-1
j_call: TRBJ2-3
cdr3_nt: TGCAGTGCTCGCCTAGCGGTTGATTCCACAGATACGCAGTATTTT
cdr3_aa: CSARLAVDSTDTQYF

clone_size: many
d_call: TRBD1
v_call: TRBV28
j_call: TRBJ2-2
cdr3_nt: TGTGCCAGCCTCCGACAGGGGGACACCGGGGAGCTGTTTTTT
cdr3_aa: CASLRQGDTGELFF

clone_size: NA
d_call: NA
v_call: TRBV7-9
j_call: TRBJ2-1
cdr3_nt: TGTGCCAGCAGCACCCCTCCCGGGGGTGAGCAGTTCTTC
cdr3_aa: CASSTPPGGEQFF

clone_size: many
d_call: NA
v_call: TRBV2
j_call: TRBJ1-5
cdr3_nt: TGTGCCAGCAGTGAGATCGGCAATCAGCCCCAGCATTTT
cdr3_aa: CASSEIGNQPQHF

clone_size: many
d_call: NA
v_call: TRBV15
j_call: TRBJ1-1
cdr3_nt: TGTGCCACCAGCACCGACAGAAACACTGAAGCTTTCTTT
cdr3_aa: CATSTDRNTEAFF

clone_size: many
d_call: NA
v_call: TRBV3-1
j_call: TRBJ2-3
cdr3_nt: TGTGCCAGCAGCCAAGTTTGGAGGAGCACAGATACGCAGTATTTT
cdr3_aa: CASSQVWRSTDTQYF

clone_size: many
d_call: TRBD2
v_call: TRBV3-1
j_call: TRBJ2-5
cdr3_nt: TGTGCCAGCAGCCCCGAGCGGGGGGGCCGTGAGACCCAGTACTTC
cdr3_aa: CASSPERGGRETQYF